One sample yielded the 13 T cell receptor beta chains listed below, sequenced in a study of T cell changes during pregnancy in multiple sclerosis. Assay used: immunoSEQ multiplex PCR; TCRdb lists only in-frame clones, some missing. The sample comprises around 60,000 clones, roughly 89% of which are singletons, and 1.4% rests with the top ten. Sequences were derived from peripheral blood, sampled in the second trimester of pregnancy. The receptors come from a female donor with multiple sclerosis, enrolled in a pregnancy study.

The chain has TRBV5-8 and TRBJ1-3; D is undetermined. Germline assignment: CDR1 SGHTS and CDR2 YDEGEE. The V end was cut by 0 bases, the J end by 4 bases, with 11 bases between. The CDR3 totals 15 residues. The CDR3 nucleotides are TGTGCCAGCAGCTTGGGGGGAGTGGAAGGAAACACCATATATTTT. It encodes CASSLGGVEGNTIYF.

This clone occurred once. The V gene is TRBV11-3, the J gene TRBJ2-2, with a possible D match to TRBD1 (5 bases). Germline lookup yields CDR1 SGHNT and CDR2 YENEEA. V was clipped by 5 bases and J by 5 bases, with 9 bases between them. This CDR3 has 13 amino acids. The CDR3 nucleotides read TGTGCCAGCAGCCCTAGGGGTACCGGGGAGCTGTTTTTT. It is translated as CASSPRGTGELFF.

The V call is TRBV11-2, the J call TRBJ1-1, with D unclear. V was cut by 1 base and J by 2 bases, with 11 bases left in between. CDR1 is SGHAT, CDR2 FQNNGV, per germline. The CDR3 is 15 residues long. The CDR3 loop reads CASSLVGGLNTEAFF. The CDR3 DNA reads TGTGCCAGCAGCTTAGTTGGCGGTCTAAACACTGAAGCTTTCTTT.

The chain combines TRBV29-1 with TRBJ2-5, with D maybe TRBD1 (5 bases). This CDR3 has 12 residues. The germline V and J ends were trimmed by 5 bases and 4 bases, with 11 bases remaining between them. Germline V lookup: CDR1 SQVTM, CDR2 ANQGSEA. The chain's CDR3 is CSVNDSGETQYF. CDR3 nucleotide sequence: TGCAGCGTTAATGACAGTGGAGAGACCCAGTACTTC.

This clone appeared a single time. The gene calls are TRBV6-5 and TRBJ2-3; weak D call: TRBD2 (5 bases). The V end was cut by 2 bases, the J end by 0 bases, with 9 bases between. This CDR3 has 15 residues. Germline CDR1 and CDR2: MNHEY and SVGAGI. CDR3 amino acids: CASSYLGGSTDTQYF. Written as DNA, the CDR3 is TGTGCCAGCAGTTACCTCGGAGGAAGCACAGATACGCAGTATTTT.

The chain carries TRBV19 and TRBJ2-7; TRBD2 matches at 9 bases. Germline CDR1 reads LNHDA; CDR2 reads SQIVND (reference sequence). Trimming removed 6 bases from V and 6 bases from J; junction bases left unmatched: 9. The CDR3 totals 14 residues. The CDR3 nucleotides read TGTGCCAGTAGGGGGAGGGGACTAGCTTCCGAGCAGTACTTC. This translates into CASRGRGLASEQYF.

The CDR3 here is CASSPVSGSTDTQYF. CDR3 in DNA: TGTGCCAGCAGCCCCGTCAGCGGGAGCACAGATACGCAGTATTTT. The chain joins TRBV5-4 to TRBJ2-3; tentative D call: TRBD2 (6 bases). V lost 4 bases and J lost 0, with 12 bases in between. This CDR3 is 15 amino acids long. Germline V gene data show CDR1 as SGHNT and CDR2 as YYREEE (reference sequence).

The chain's CDR3 is CASSLLLAGVTDTQYF. DNA for the CDR3: TGTGCCAGCAGCTTACTTCTAGCGGGAGTCACAGATACGCAGTATTTT. The V gene is TRBV7-9, the J gene TRBJ2-3; TRBD2 aligns across 10 bases. The V and J ends lost 2 bases and 2 bases, in that order; junction bases with no gene match: 4. This CDR3 region has 16 residues. The germline gives CDR1 SEHNR, CDR2 FQNEAQ (reference sequence).

The chain couples TRBV27 to TRBJ2-7, with D unresolved. Trimming pared 0 bases from V and 6 bases from J, leaving 9 bases between. The CDR3 is made up of 13 amino acids. The germline gives CDR1 MNHEY, CDR2 SMNVEV (reference sequence). CDR3 loop: CASSLSMASEQYF. Here the CDR3 DNA reads TGTGCCAGCAGTTTATCGATGGCATCCGAGCAGTACTTC.

This clone was observed a single time. The rearrangement links TRBV27 to TRBJ2-2, with D perhaps TRBD2 (5 bases). Germline values: CDR1 MNHEY, CDR2 SMNVEV (reference sequence). Trimming cost V 3 bases and J 2 bases, with 10 bases left between them. The CDR3 is 15 residues long. The CDR3 loop reads CASSFWRSNTGELFF. In nucleotides, the CDR3 is TGTGCCAGCAGTTTTTGGAGGAGTAACACCGGGGAGCTGTTTTTT.

The chain carries TRBV28 and TRBJ1-1; TRBD1 matches at 8 bases. Germline V gene data show CDR1 as MDHEN and CDR2 as SYDVKM. The CDR3 has 12 residues. Losses at the gene ends were 5 bases for V and 8 bases for J; bases not matched to a gene: 4. The CDR3 DNA is TGTGCCAGCAGTCCCGGACAGGGCGAAGCTTTCTTT. This codes for CASSPGQGEAFF. Combining the CDR3 with reference TRBV28 and TRBJ1-1 gives the whole variable domain DVKVTQSSRYLVKRTGEKVFLECVQDMDHENMFWYRQDPGLGLRLIYFSYDVKMKEKGDIPEGYSVSREKKERFSLILESASTNQTSMYLCASSPGQGEAFFGQGTRLTVV.

This chain links TRBV19 with TRBJ1-5; TRBD1 agrees at 11 bases. This CDR3 region has 15 residues. V was clipped by 6 bases and J by 5 bases; unmatched bases: 6. The germline CDR1 and CDR2 sequences are LNHDA and SQIVND (reference sequence). CDR3 sequence: CASSRDRGNYQPQHF. As DNA, the CDR3 is TGTGCCAGTAGCCGGGACAGGGGGAATTATCAGCCCCAGCATTTT.

The chain joins TRBV9 to TRBJ2-5; TRBD2 is a possible D gene (5 bases). The CDR3 length is 16 residues. Germline lookup yields CDR1 SGDLS and CDR2 YYNGEE. With 0 bases removed from V and 2 bases from J, the gap between germline ends came to 14 bases. The CDR3 sequence: CASSVGAGGSQETQYF. The DNA of the CDR3 is TGTGCCAGCAGCGTAGGCGCAGGAGGCTCTCAAGAGACCCAGTACTTC.